Listed below are T cell receptor beta chains from one sample, sequenced in a study of blood T cell repertoires in COVID-19. TCRdb's copy holds only in-frame clones and misses some; the assay was immunoSEQ multiplex PCR. The sample lists fewer than 250,000 clones, about 87% occurring once. Source material: PBMCs or T cells enriched from blood (not recorded which). These TCRs come from a woman aged 25 to 39 who had been exposed to COVID-19. CDR3s include the opening cysteine and the closing phenylalanine or tryptophan. Each record gives: V gene, J gene, D gene, clone size, CDR3 protein, CDR3 DNA. D genes are given only for firm matches. Not all rows give a size; the values are once, few, many and, for expanded clones, a class.

v_call: TRBV4-1
j_call: TRBJ2-7
d_call: TRBD2
clone_size: once
cdr3_aa: CASSQDEASGEQYF
cdr3_nt: TGCGCCAGCAGCCAAGATGAGGCTAGCGGCGAGCAGTACTTC

v_call: TRBV5-5
j_call: TRBJ1-3
d_call: .
clone_size: .
cdr3_aa: CASSHVPQRLVSGNTIYF
cdr3_nt: TGTGCCAGCAGCCACGTTCCCCAGCGATTGGTGTCTGGAAACACCATATATTTT

v_call: TRBV7-9
j_call: TRBJ1-3
d_call: TRBD1
clone_size: .
cdr3_aa: CASSQAGTGVGNTIYF
cdr3_nt: TGTGCCAGCAGCCAAGCCGGGACAGGGGTCGGAAACACCATATATTTT

v_call: TRBV11-2
j_call: TRBJ1-1
d_call: .
clone_size: .
cdr3_aa: CASSRIQGRTEAFF
cdr3_nt: TGTGCCAGCAGCCGAATCCAGGGGAGAACTGAAGCTTTCTTT

v_call: TRBV28
j_call: TRBJ2-5
d_call: TRBD2
clone_size: .
cdr3_aa: CASTQGAGGQETQYF
cdr3_nt: TGTGCCAGCACCCAAGGGGCGGGAGGGCAAGAGACCCAGTACTTC

v_call: TRBV11-1
j_call: TRBJ2-1
d_call: .
clone_size: .
cdr3_aa: CASSSDSGSYNEQFF
cdr3_nt: TGTGCCAGCAGCTCCGACAGTGGATCCTACAATGAGCAGTTCTTC

v_call: TRBV30
j_call: TRBJ1-2
d_call: .
clone_size: .
cdr3_aa: CAWDDRNYGYTF
cdr3_nt: TGTGCCTGGGATGACAGAAACTATGGCTACACCTTC

v_call: TRBV29-1
j_call: TRBJ2-1
d_call: TRBD2
clone_size: .
cdr3_aa: CSMGLAGDEYNEQFF
cdr3_nt: TGCAGCATGGGACTAGCGGGAGACGAATACAATGAGCAGTTCTTC

v_call: TRBV4-1
j_call: TRBJ2-7
d_call: .
clone_size: few
cdr3_aa: CASSLRPGDEQYF
cdr3_nt: TGCGCCAGCAGCCTACGACCCGGGGACGAGCAGTACTTC

v_call: TRBV18
j_call: TRBJ2-2
d_call: .
clone_size: .
cdr3_aa: CASSSLIHASGGELFF
cdr3_nt: TGTGCCAGCTCGTCCCTCATCCATGCGTCTGGCGGGGAGCTGTTTTTT

v_call: TRBV15
j_call: TRBJ2-7
d_call: .
clone_size: .
cdr3_aa: CATSSTGLGEQYF
cdr3_nt: TGTGCCACCAGCAGTACAGGGTTGGGGGAGCAGTACTTC

v_call: TRBV6-2/TRBV6-3
j_call: TRBJ2-1
d_call: TRBD1
clone_size: once
cdr3_aa: CASSYYGTGEYEQFF
cdr3_nt: TGTGCCAGCAGTTATTACGGGACAGGAGAGTATGAGCAGTTCTTC

v_call: TRBV20-1
j_call: TRBJ1-1
d_call: TRBD1
clone_size: .
cdr3_aa: CSAGQGSEAFF
cdr3_nt: TGCAGTGCTGGACAGGGCAGTGAAGCTTTCTTT

v_call: TRBV28
j_call: TRBJ2-1
d_call: .
clone_size: few
cdr3_aa: CASTNGGRIYNEQFF
cdr3_nt: TGTGCCAGCACCAACGGCGGCAGAATTTACAATGAGCAGTTCTTC

v_call: TRBV9
j_call: TRBJ2-1
d_call: TRBD2
clone_size: .
cdr3_aa: CASSVVASGIQGRNEQFF
cdr3_nt: TGTGCCAGCAGCGTAGTGGCTAGCGGGATTCAGGGTCGTAATGAGCAGTTCTTC

v_call: TRBV2
j_call: TRBJ2-1
d_call: .
clone_size: .
cdr3_aa: CASRGYSEQFF
cdr3_nt: TGTGCCAGCAGGGGCTACAGTGAGCAGTTCTTC

v_call: TRBV10-3
j_call: TRBJ2-1
d_call: TRBD2
clone_size: once
cdr3_aa: CAISSPGTSANEQFF
cdr3_nt: TGTGCCATCAGTAGTCCCGGGACTAGCGCCAATGAGCAGTTCTTC

v_call: TRBV4-1
j_call: TRBJ2-7
d_call: TRBD2
clone_size: .
cdr3_aa: CASSQEQLAGGYEQYF
cdr3_nt: TGCGCCAGCAGCCAAGAGCAGCTAGCGGGAGGATACGAGCAGTACTTC

v_call: TRBV7-6
j_call: TRBJ1-3
d_call: TRBD1
clone_size: few
cdr3_aa: CASSRTGPSGNTIYF
cdr3_nt: TGTGCCAGCAGCCGGACAGGACCCTCTGGAAACACCATATATTTT

v_call: TRBV27
j_call: TRBJ2-7
d_call: TRBD1
clone_size: .
cdr3_aa: CASRRSPSTGRNSYEQYF
cdr3_nt: TGTGCCAGCAGGCGAAGCCCCTCGACAGGGAGAAACTCCTACGAGCAGTACTTC

v_call: TRBV11-2
j_call: TRBJ1-3
d_call: .
clone_size: .
cdr3_aa: CASSTRLTGNTIYF
cdr3_nt: TGTGCCAGCAGCACCCGCCTAACCGGGAACACCATATATTTT

v_call: TRBV29-1
j_call: TRBJ1-4
d_call: .
clone_size: .
cdr3_aa: CSVEAGPGETEKLFF
cdr3_nt: TGCAGCGTTGAAGCCGGGCCAGGGGAGACCGAAAAACTGTTTTTT

v_call: TRBV5-1
j_call: TRBJ2-1
d_call: .
clone_size: .
cdr3_aa: CASSLPSYNEQFF
cdr3_nt: TGCGCCAGCAGCTTGCCGTCCTACAATGAGCAGTTCTTC

v_call: TRBV5-1
j_call: TRBJ2-2
d_call: TRBD2
clone_size: once
cdr3_aa: CASSIRTSGRPGELFF
cdr3_nt: TGCGCCAGCAGCATACGGACTAGCGGGAGGCCCGGGGAGCTGTTTTTT

v_call: TRBV20-1
j_call: TRBJ2-7
d_call: .
clone_size: .
cdr3_aa: CSAKQGHEQYF
cdr3_nt: TGCAGTGCTAAACAGGGACACGAGCAGTACTTC

v_call: TRBV7-3
j_call: TRBJ1-1
d_call: .
clone_size: .
cdr3_aa: CASSLTGGMNTEAFF
cdr3_nt: TGTGCCAGCAGCTTAACGGGAGGGATGAACACTGAAGCTTTCTTT

v_call: TRBV18
j_call: TRBJ1-1
d_call: .
clone_size: .
cdr3_aa: CASSPLGGGSMNTEAFF
cdr3_nt: TGTGCCAGCTCACCTCTGGGGGGAGGATCAATGAACACTGAAGCTTTCTTT

v_call: TRBV21-1
j_call: TRBJ2-2
d_call: .
clone_size: few
cdr3_aa: CASSTETPSGGTGELFF
cdr3_nt: TGTGCCAGCAGCACCGAAACCCCATCAGGGGGGACCGGGGAGCTGTTTTTT

v_call: TRBV6-2/TRBV6-3
j_call: TRBJ2-7
d_call: TRBD1
clone_size: few
cdr3_aa: CASSMDRGLYEQYF
cdr3_nt: TGTGCCAGCAGTATGGACAGGGGCCTCTACGAGCAGTACTTC

v_call: TRBV9
j_call: TRBJ1-2
d_call: TRBD1
clone_size: .
cdr3_aa: CASSENDRGANYGYTF
cdr3_nt: TGTGCCAGCAGCGAGAACGACAGGGGAGCTAACTATGGCTACACCTTC

v_call: TRBV24-1
j_call: TRBJ2-1
d_call: TRBD2
clone_size: .
cdr3_aa: CATGLKDYNEQFF
cdr3_nt: TGTGCAACGGGACTAAAAGACTACAATGAGCAGTTCTTC

v_call: TRBV2
j_call: TRBJ1-4
d_call: .
clone_size: .
cdr3_aa: CASSEGRLTGRTNEKLFF
cdr3_nt: TGTGCCAGCAGTGAGGGTCGTTTGACAGGACGAACTAATGAAAAACTGTTTTTT

v_call: TRBV3-1/TRBV3-2
j_call: TRBJ1-1
d_call: .
clone_size: .
cdr3_aa: CASSHVRGRTEAFF
cdr3_nt: TGTGCCAGCAGCCATGTTCGGGGAAGGACTGAAGCTTTCTTT

v_call: TRBV14
j_call: TRBJ1-1
d_call: .
clone_size: .
cdr3_aa: CASSPRTLNTEAFF
cdr3_nt: TGTGCCAGCAGCCCAAGGACACTGAACACTGAAGCTTTCTTT

v_call: TRBV3-1/TRBV3-2
j_call: TRBJ2-1
d_call: .
clone_size: .
cdr3_aa: CASSQEGLSNEQFF
cdr3_nt: TGTGCCAGCAGCCAGGAGGGGCTATCCAATGAGCAGTTCTTC

v_call: TRBV9
j_call: TRBJ1-2
d_call: TRBD1
clone_size: once
cdr3_aa: CASSEGTGKFYGYTF
cdr3_nt: TGTGCCAGCAGCGAGGGGACAGGGAAATTCTATGGCTACACCTTC

v_call: TRBV18
j_call: TRBJ1-5
d_call: TRBD1
clone_size: .
cdr3_aa: CASSHRGLQPQHF
cdr3_nt: TGTGCCAGCTCGCACAGGGGGCTCCAGCCCCAGCATTTT

v_call: TRBV5-8
j_call: TRBJ2-1
d_call: TRBD2
clone_size: .
cdr3_aa: CASSPGGLAGGSSYNEQFF
cdr3_nt: TGTGCCAGCAGCCCCGGGGGTCTAGCGGGGGGGAGCTCCTACAATGAGCAGTTCTTC

v_call: TRBV30
j_call: TRBJ2-7
d_call: .
clone_size: .
cdr3_aa: CAVQRTGLYEQYF
cdr3_nt: TGTGCCGTCCAGCGGACTGGACTTTACGAGCAGTACTTC

v_call: TRBV7-9
j_call: TRBJ1-1
d_call: TRBD1
clone_size: .
cdr3_aa: CASSIPRQGITEAFF
cdr3_nt: TGTGCCAGCAGCATCCCCAGACAGGGAATAACTGAAGCTTTCTTT

v_call: TRBV19
j_call: TRBJ2-1
d_call: TRBD2
clone_size: .
cdr3_aa: CASSRTGLAGVVEQFF
cdr3_nt: TGTGCCAGTAGTCGAACCGGACTAGCGGGAGTGGTTGAGCAGTTCTTC

v_call: TRBV28
j_call: TRBJ1-4
d_call: .
clone_size: .
cdr3_aa: CASSLSEQGRDEKLFF
cdr3_nt: TGTGCCAGCAGTCTCAGCGAACAGGGTCGAGATGAAAAACTGTTTTTT

v_call: TRBV3-1/TRBV3-2
j_call: TRBJ2-7
d_call: TRBD2
clone_size: .
cdr3_aa: CASSHGGRAIDEQYF
cdr3_nt: TGTGCCAGCAGCCACGGCGGGAGGGCCATCGACGAGCAGTACTTC

v_call: TRBV4-2
j_call: TRBJ2-5
d_call: TRBD1
clone_size: .
cdr3_aa: CASSSRQGETETQYF
cdr3_nt: TGTGCCAGCAGCTCCAGACAGGGGGAGACAGAGACCCAGTACTTC

v_call: TRBV5-6
j_call: TRBJ1-1
d_call: .
clone_size: .
cdr3_aa: CASSPTLVTEAFF
cdr3_nt: TGTGCCAGCAGCCCTACCCTAGTCACTGAAGCTTTCTTT

v_call: TRBV5-1
j_call: TRBJ1-4
d_call: .
clone_size: .
cdr3_aa: CASRDSQGAYEKLFF
cdr3_nt: TGCGCCAGCAGGGACTCACAGGGAGCATATGAAAAACTGTTTTTT

v_call: TRBV3-1/TRBV3-2
j_call: TRBJ1-4
d_call: .
clone_size: .
cdr3_aa: CASSQDGVGREEANEKLFF
cdr3_nt: TGTGCCAGCAGCCAAGATGGGGTCGGGAGGGAGGAGGCAAATGAAAAACTGTTTTTT

v_call: TRBV6-2/TRBV6-3
j_call: TRBJ1-6
d_call: .
clone_size: few
cdr3_aa: CASSSGSYNSPLHF
cdr3_nt: TGTGCCAGCAGTTCGGGCTCCTATAATTCACCCCTCCACTTT

v_call: TRBV5-6
j_call: TRBJ2-1
d_call: .
clone_size: .
cdr3_aa: CASFAYRGTYNEQFF
cdr3_nt: TGTGCCAGCTTTGCGTATCGGGGAACCTACAATGAGCAGTTCTTC

v_call: TRBV7-2
j_call: TRBJ2-1
d_call: .
clone_size: .
cdr3_aa: CASSLNFSGKQFF
cdr3_nt: TGTGCCAGCAGCTTAAACTTCTCGGGGAAGCAGTTCTTC

v_call: TRBV4-1
j_call: TRBJ1-1
d_call: .
clone_size: .
cdr3_aa: CASSQDRGTEAFF
cdr3_nt: TGCGCCAGCAGCCAAGATAGGGGAACTGAAGCTTTCTTT

v_call: TRBV27
j_call: TRBJ1-4
d_call: .
clone_size: .
cdr3_aa: CASTGGAGEKLFF
cdr3_nt: TGTGCCAGCACCGGGGGGGCCGGTGAAAAACTGTTTTTT